This passage covers 11 T cell receptor beta chains from one sample sequenced in a study of blood T cells in healthy people across ages (dated by TCRdb to 2013 to 2016). Library preparation was by 5' RACE. A second PCR of about 6 to 11 cycles was run with a J-beta primer mix and a sample-barcoded 5' primer. The raw public reads went through TCRdb reprocessing: fastp at Q25, MiXCR clone calling, in-frame beta chains kept. Every CDR3 protein is listed once, alongside the most common genes and DNA of its rows. In this sample the table shows over 1,500,000 distinct CDR3 sequences, roughly 43% of which occur a single time. Clones ranked in the top ten supply roughly 24% of the sample. The sequencing input was blood. These receptors originate from a human donor in good health.

This clonotype was seen just once. The chain joins TRBV7-9 to TRBJ1-1, with unresolved D. The CDR3 covers 14 residues. The ends were cut back, 5 bases at V and 0 bases at J, with 10 bases in the middle. The germline CDR1 and CDR2 sequences are SEHNR and FQNEAQ (reference sequence). The chain's CDR3 is CASSGRPMNTEAFF. DNA of the CDR3: TGTGCCAGCAGCGGCAGGCCTATGAACACTGAAGCTTTCTTT.

As for this clonotype: At one boundary the junction diverges from the germline segment, which might be a read error. This chain uses TRBV3-1 with TRBJ2-5, with D perhaps TRBD1 or TRBD2 (6 bases each). From germline, CDR1 is LGHDT and CDR2 YNNKEL (reference sequence). The CDR3 loop spans 13 amino acids. In DNA form, the CDR3 reads TGTGCCGGCAGCCAACCGGGGGCGAGGTTGCAGTACTTC. Translating it yields CAGSQPGARLQYF.

This chain joins TRBV21-1 and TRBJ2-5; the table's D call TRBD1 went unverified against the DNA. TRBV21-1 is reported as a pseudogene. CDR3 size: 11 residues. The CDR3 DNA follows: TGTGCCAAGGACAGGGAAGAGACCCAGTACTTC. Protein product: CAKDREETQYF.

J is TRBJ1-5 and V is TRBV27; D not resolved. This CDR3 contains 12 residues. Per the germline V gene, CDR1 is MNHEY and CDR2 is SMNVEV (reference sequence). Trimming stripped 8 bases from V and 4 bases from J, with 9 bases between. The CDR3: CASGWINQPQHF. The CDR3 DNA follows: TGTGCCAGCGGGTGGATAAATCAGCCCCAGCATTTT.

This clonotype was seen a few times. The chain links TRBV29-1 to TRBJ2-1; TRBD2 might be the D (6 bases). V lost 2 bases to trimming and J lost 7 bases, with 18 bases between them. CDR1 and CDR2 (germline): SQVTM, ANQGSEA. CDR3 length: 15 amino acids. The chain's CDR3 is CSVESGLAFGNEQFF. The CDR3 DNA is TGCAGCGTTGAAAGTGGTCTAGCGTTCGGAAATGAGCAGTTCTTC.

J is TRBJ2-5 and V is TRBV4-2; D possibly uses TRBD1 or TRBD2 (6 bases each). The CDR3 contains 16 residues. Trimming took off 9 bases at V and 5 bases at J, with 25 bases between the two ends. Germline V gene sequence: CDR1 LGHNA, CDR2 YNFKEQ. DNA for the CDR3: TGTGCCAGGGACCTCGGGGCCGGGGGCGAGGTGGAGACCCAGTACTTC. It specifies CARDLGAGGEVETQYF.

Of note for this clonotype: A junction boundary mismatches the germline segment, possibly from a read error. This chain joins TRBV6-4 and TRBJ2-1; 9 bases map to TRBD2. The germline V gene has CDR1 MRHNA and CDR2 SNTAGT. This CDR3 has 16 residues. CDR3 in amino acids: CANSESGGGVYNEQFF. DNA for the CDR3: TGCGCCAACAGTGAGAGTGGCGGGGGGGTTTACAATGAGCAGTTCTTC.

The chain couples TRBV20-1 to TRBJ1-2, with 8 bases aligning to TRBD1. Per the germline V gene, CDR1 is DFQATT and CDR2 is SNEGSKA (reference sequence). The J segment lost 7 bases and the V segment lost 0 bases, leaving 16 bases of the junction unmatched. The CDR3 sequence is 17 residues long. This chain's CDR3 is CSARDGPRTGRVSGYTF. As DNA, the CDR3 is TGCAGTGCTAGAGATGGCCCAAGGACAGGGCGGGTCTCTGGCTACACCTTC.

In its sample, this clonotype was seen once. The chain couples TRBV4-3 to TRBJ2-1; tentative D call: TRBD1 (6 bases). Trimming took 0 bases from V and 4 from J, leaving 10 bases between them. Per the germline V gene, CDR1 is LGHNA and CDR2 is YSLEER. The CDR3 length is 15 residues. CDR3 amino acids: CASSQDQGYYNEQFF. As DNA, the CDR3 is TGCGCCAGCAGCCAAGACCAGGGGTATTACAATGAGCAGTTCTTC.

The V gene is TRBV29-1, the J gene TRBJ2-5; no definite D call. V lost 3 bases, J lost 1 base, and 15 bases lay in between. Looked up from germline, CDR1 is SQVTM and CDR2 is ANQGSEA. CDR3 size: 15 residues. DNA of the CDR3: TGCAGCGTTGATTACCAGGTCAGGCCCCAAGAGACCCAGTACTTC. Its translation is CSVDYQVRPQETQYF. The variable domain in full, completed from reference TRBV29-1 and TRBJ2-5, reads SAVISQKPSRDICQRGTSLTIQCQVDSQVTMMFWYRQQPGQSLTLIATANQGSEATYESGFVIDKFPISRPNLTFSTLTVSNMSPEDSSIYLCSVDYQVRPQETQYFGPGTRLLVL.

Here the CDR3 DNA reads TGTGCCACCAGTGATTTTAAGACCCACTTTCTGAACACCGGGGAGCTGTTTTTT. Its translation is CATSDFKTHFLNTGELFF. The chain links TRBV24-1 to TRBJ2-2; D remains unclear. V was cut by 1 base and J by 1 base, with 15 bases left in between. From germline, CDR1 is KGHDR and CDR2 SFDVKD. The CDR3 is made up of 18 amino acids.